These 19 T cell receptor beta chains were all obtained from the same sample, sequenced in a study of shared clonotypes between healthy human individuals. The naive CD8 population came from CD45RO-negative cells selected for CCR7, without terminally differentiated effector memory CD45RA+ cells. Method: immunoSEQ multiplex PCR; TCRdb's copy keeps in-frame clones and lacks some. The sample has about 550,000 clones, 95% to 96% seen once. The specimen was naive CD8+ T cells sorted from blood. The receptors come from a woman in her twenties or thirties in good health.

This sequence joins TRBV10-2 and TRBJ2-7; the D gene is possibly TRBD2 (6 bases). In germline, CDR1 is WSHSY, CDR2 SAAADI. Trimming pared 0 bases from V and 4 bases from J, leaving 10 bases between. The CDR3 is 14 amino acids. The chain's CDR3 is CASSESSGVYEQYF. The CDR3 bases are TGCGCCAGCAGTGAGTCTAGCGGAGTTTACGAGCAGTACTTC.

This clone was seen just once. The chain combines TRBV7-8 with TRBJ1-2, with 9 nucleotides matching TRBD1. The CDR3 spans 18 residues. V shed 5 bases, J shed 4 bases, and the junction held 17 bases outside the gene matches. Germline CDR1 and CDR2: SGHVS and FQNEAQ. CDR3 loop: CASSQPSFGTGYLYGYTF. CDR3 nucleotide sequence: TGTGCCAGCAGCCAACCTTCGTTCGGGACAGGGTATCTCTATGGCTACACCTTC. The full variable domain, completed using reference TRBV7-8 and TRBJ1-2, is GAGVSQSPRYKVAKRGQDVALRCDPISGHVSLFWYQQALGQGPEFLTYFQNEAQLDKSGLPSDRFFAERPEGSVSTLKIQRTQQEDSAVYLCASSQPSFGTGYLYGYTFGSGTRLTVV.

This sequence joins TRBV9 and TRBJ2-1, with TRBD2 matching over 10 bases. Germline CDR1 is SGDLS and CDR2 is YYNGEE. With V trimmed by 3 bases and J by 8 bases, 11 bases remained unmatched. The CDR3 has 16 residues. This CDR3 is CASSEGAQREGYEQFF. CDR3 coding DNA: TGTGCCAGCAGCGAGGGGGCCCAGCGGGAGGGGTATGAGCAGTTCTTC.

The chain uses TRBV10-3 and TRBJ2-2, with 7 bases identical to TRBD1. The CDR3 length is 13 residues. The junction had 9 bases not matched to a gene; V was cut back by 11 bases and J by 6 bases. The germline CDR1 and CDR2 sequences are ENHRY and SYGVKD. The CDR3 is CAVQGSHAGELFF. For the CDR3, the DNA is TGTGCCGTACAGGGGAGTCACGCCGGGGAGCTGTTTTTT.

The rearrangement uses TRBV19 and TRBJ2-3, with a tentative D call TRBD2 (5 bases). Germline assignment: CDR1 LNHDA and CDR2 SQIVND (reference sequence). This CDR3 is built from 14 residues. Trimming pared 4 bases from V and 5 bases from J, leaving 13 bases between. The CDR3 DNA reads TGTGCCAGTAGTAGTCTCGGGATGGAAGATACGCAGTATTTT. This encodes CASSSLGMEDTQYF.

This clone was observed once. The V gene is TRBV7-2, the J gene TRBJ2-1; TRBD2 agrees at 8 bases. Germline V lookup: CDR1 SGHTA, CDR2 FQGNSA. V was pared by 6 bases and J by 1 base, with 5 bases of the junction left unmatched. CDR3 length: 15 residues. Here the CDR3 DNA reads TGTGCCAGCAGTTCGACTAGCGAGTCCTACAATGAGCAGTTCTTC. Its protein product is CASSSTSESYNEQFF.

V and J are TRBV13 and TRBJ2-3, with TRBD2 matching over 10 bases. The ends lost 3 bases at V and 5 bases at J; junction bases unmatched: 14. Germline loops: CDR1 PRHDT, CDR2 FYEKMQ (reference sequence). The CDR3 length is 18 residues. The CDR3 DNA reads TGTGCCAGCAGCTTTTTCCACCTAAGCGGGAGGGCCCAAGATACGCAGTATTTT. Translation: CASSFFHLSGRAQDTQYF.

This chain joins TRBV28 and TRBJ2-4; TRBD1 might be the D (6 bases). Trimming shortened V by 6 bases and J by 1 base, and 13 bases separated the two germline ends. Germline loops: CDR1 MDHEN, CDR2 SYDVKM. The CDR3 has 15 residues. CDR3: CASRPGTTAKNIQYF. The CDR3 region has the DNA TGTGCCAGCAGACCGGGGACAACCGCCAAAAACATTCAGTACTTC.

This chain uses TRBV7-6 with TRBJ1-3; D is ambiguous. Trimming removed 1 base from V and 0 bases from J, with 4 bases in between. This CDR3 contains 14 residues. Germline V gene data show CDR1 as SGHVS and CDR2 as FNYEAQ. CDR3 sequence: CASSLEFSGNTIYF. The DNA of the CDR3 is TGTGCCAGCAGCTTAGAGTTCTCTGGAAACACCATATATTTT. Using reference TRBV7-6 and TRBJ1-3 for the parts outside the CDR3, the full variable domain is GAGVSQSPRYKVTKRGQDVALRCDPISGHVSLYWYRQALGQGPEFLTYFNYEAQQDKSGLPNDRFSAERPEGSISTLTIQRTEQRDSAMYRCASSLEFSGNTIYFGEGSWLTVV.

This CDR3 is CASSDYTGELFF. In DNA, the CDR3 is TGTGCCAGCAGTGACTACACCGGGGAGCTGTTTTTT. The V and J genes are TRBV25-1 and TRBJ2-2; no definite D call. The CDR3 covers 12 residues. Germline V CDR1 and CDR2: MGHDK, SYGVNS. Trimming took off 3 bases at V and 3 bases at J, with 2 bases between the two ends.

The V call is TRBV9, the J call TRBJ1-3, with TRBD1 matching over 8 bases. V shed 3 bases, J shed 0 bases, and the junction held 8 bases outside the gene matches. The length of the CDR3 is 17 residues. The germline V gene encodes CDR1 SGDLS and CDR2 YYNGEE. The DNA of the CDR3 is TGTGCCAGCAGCGGACGGACAGGGACCTTCTCTGGAAACACCATATATTTT. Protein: CASSGRTGTFSGNTIYF.

CDR3 bases: TGTGCCAGCAGGCCCTGGGACACCTCCTACGAGCAGTACTTC. Protein product: CASRPWDTSYEQYF. The chain combines TRBV7-9 with TRBJ2-7; tentative D call: TRBD1 (6 bases). This CDR3 has 14 amino acids. Germline V gene sequence: CDR1 SEHNR, CDR2 FQNEAQ (reference sequence). The V end lost 6 bases, the J end lost 0 bases, and 12 bases lay between the germline ends.

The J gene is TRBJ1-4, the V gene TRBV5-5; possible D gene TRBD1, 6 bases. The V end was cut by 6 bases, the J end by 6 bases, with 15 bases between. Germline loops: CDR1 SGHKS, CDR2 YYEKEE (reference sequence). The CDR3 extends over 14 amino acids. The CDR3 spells CASIKDRSYEKLFF. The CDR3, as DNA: TGTGCCAGCATCAAGGACAGATCGTATGAAAAACTGTTTTTT.

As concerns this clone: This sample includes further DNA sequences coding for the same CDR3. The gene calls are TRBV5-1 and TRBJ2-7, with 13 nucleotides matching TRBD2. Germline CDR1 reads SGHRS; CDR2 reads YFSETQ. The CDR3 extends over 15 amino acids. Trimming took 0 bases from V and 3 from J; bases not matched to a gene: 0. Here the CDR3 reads CASSLGTSGSYEQYF. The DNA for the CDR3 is TGCGCCAGCAGCTTGGGGACTAGCGGGAGCTACGAGCAGTACTTC.

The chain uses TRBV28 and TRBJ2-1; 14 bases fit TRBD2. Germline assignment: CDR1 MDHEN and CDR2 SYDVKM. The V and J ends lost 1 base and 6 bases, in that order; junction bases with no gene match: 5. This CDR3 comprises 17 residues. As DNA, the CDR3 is TGTGCCAGCAGTTTATACCCGACTAGCGGGAGGGCCAATGAGCAGTTCTTC. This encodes CASSLYPTSGRANEQFF.

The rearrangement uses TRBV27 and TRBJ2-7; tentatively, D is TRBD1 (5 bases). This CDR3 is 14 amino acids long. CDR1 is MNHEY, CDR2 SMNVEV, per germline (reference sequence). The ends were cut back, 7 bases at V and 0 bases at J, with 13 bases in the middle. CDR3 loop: CASNRFDRSYEQYF. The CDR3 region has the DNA TGTGCCAGCAACAGGTTCGACCGCTCCTACGAGCAGTACTTC.

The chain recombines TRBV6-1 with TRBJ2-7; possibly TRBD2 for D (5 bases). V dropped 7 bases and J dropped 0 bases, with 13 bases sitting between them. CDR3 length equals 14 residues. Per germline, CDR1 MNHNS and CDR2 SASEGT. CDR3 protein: CASNRRVRSYEQYF. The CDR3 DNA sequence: TGTGCCAGCAACCGGCGGGTTCGCTCCTACGAGCAGTACTTC.

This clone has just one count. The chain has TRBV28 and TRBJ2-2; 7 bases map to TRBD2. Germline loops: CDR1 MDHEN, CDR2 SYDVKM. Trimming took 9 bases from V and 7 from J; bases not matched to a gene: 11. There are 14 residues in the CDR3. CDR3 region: CASRSSGSIGELFF. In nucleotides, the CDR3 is TGTGCCAGTCGGTCTAGCGGTTCCATCGGGGAGCTGTTTTTT.

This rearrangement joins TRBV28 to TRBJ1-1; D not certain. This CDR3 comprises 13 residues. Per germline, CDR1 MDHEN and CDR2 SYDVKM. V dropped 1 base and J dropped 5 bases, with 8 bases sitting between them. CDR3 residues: CASSLSAQTEAFF. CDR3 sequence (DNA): TGTGCCAGCAGTTTATCGGCTCAAACTGAAGCTTTCTTT.